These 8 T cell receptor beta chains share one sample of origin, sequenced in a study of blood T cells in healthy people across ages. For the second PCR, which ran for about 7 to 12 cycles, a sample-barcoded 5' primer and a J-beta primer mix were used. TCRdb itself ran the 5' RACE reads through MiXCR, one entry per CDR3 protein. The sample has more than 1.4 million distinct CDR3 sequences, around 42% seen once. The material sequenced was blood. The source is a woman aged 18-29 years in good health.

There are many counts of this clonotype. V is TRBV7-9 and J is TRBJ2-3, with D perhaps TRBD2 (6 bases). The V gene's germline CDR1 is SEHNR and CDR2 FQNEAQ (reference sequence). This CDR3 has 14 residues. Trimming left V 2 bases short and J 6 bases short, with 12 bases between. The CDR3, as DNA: TGTGCCAGCAGCTTATCGACCCGGGGGGATACGCAGTATTTT. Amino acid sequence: CASSLSTRGDTQYF. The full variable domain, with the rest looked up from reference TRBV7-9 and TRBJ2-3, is DTGVSQNPRHKITKRGQNVTFRCDPISEHNRLYWYRQTLGQGPEFLTYFQNEAQLEKSRLLSDRFSAERPKGSFSTLEIQRTEQGDSAMYLCASSLSTRGDTQYFGPGTRLTVL.

In DNA, the CDR3 is TGTGCCAGCAGCGAGCGGAGGGGGTCGAACACCGGGGAGCTGTTTTTT. This encodes CASSERRGSNTGELFF. The chain joins TRBV3-1 to TRBJ2-2; D may be TRBD1 or TRBD2 (6 bases each). This CDR3 comprises 16 residues. Germline CDR1 reads LGHDT; CDR2 reads YNNKEL (reference sequence). V was trimmed by 5 bases and J by 0 bases, leaving 13 bases between them.

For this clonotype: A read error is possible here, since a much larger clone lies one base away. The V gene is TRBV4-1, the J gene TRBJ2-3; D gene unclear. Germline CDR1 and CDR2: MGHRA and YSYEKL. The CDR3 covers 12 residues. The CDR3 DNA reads TGCGCCCGCAGTCACCTCACAGATACGCAGTATTTT. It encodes CARSHLTDTQYF.

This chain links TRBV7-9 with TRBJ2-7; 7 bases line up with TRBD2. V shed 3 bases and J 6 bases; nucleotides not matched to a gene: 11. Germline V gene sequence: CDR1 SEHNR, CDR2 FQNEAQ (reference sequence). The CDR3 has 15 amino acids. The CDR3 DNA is TGTGCCAGCAGCTTCGCCGGGGGGTCTCCCAGCGAGCAGTACTTC. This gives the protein CASSFAGGSPSEQYF.

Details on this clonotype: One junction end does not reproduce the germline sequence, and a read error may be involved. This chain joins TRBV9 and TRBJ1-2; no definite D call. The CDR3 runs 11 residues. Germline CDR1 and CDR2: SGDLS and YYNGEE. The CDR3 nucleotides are TGTGCCAGCTCAAAGGGCTATAGCTACACCTTC. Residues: CASSKGYSYTF.

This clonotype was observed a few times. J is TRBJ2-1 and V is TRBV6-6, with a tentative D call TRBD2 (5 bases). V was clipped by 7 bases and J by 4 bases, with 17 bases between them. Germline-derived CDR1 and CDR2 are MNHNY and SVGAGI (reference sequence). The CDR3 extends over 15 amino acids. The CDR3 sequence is CASTKRAAAYNEQFF. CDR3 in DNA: TGTGCCAGCACCAAGAGAGCGGCTGCTTACAATGAGCAGTTCTTC.

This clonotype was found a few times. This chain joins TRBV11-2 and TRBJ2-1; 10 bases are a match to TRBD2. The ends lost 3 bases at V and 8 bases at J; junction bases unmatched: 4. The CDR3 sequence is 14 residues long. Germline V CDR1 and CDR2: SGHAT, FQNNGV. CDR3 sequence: CASSFSSGRYEQFF. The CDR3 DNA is TGTGCCAGCAGCTTCTCTAGCGGGAGATATGAGCAGTTCTTC.

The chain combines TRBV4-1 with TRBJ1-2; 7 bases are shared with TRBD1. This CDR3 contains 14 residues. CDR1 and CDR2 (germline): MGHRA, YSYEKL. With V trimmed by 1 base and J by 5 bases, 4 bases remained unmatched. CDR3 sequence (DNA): TGCGCCAGCAGCCAAGCAGGGGGACCTTATGGCTACACCTTC. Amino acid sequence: CASSQAGGPYGYTF.